These 10 T cell receptor beta chains came from one sample sequenced in a study of blood T cell repertoires in COVID-19. Profiling relied on immunoSEQ multiplex PCR, and the TCRdb table lists in-frame clones only, not all of them. The data contain 200,000 to 250,000 clones, about 80% of them singletons. Sequenced sample: peripheral blood. These TCRs come from an older woman with acute or convalescent COVID-19.

The genes are TRBV12-3 or TRBV12-4 and TRBJ2-5; tentatively, D is TRBD1 (5 bases). V gave up 7 bases and J gave up 5 bases, with 14 bases separating them. There are 13 residues in the CDR3. CDR3: CASTIGAKETQYF. Here the CDR3 DNA reads TGTGCCAGCACCATTGGGGCGAAGGAGACCCAGTACTTC.

This clone appeared a single time. The CDR3 is CASSQRVSPLHF. CDR3 coding DNA: TGTGCCAGCAGCCAAAGAGTTTCACCCCTCCACTTT. This rearrangement joins TRBV3-1 (or the pseudogene TRBV3-2) to TRBJ1-6; D unresolved. Germline V gives CDR1 LGHDT, CDR2 YNNKEL (reference sequence). V lost 2 bases and J lost 9, with 5 bases in between. The CDR3 contains 12 residues.

The V gene is TRBV19, the J gene TRBJ1-1, with a weak D call TRBD1 (5 bases). The CDR3 is 15 amino acids. V was trimmed by 4 bases and J by 4 bases, leaving 16 bases between them. The germline CDR1 and CDR2 sequences are LNHDA and SQIVND (reference sequence). CDR3 bases: TGTGCCAGTAGTAAGGGGAGGGGATCGATCACTGAAGCTTTCTTT. Its translation: CASSKGRGSITEAFF.

The rearrangement joins TRBV7-2 to TRBJ2-7; D perhaps matches TRBD2 (6 bases). Trimming shortened V by 5 bases and J by 1 base, and 24 bases separated the two germline ends. The germline V gene has CDR1 SGHTA and CDR2 FQGNSA. The CDR3 totals 18 residues. For the CDR3, the DNA is TGTGCCAGCAGCCTCGGACGAGCGAGCGGGTTGATTTCCTACGAGCAGTACTTC. It yields the protein CASSLGRASGLISYEQYF.

The rearrangement links TRBV19 to TRBJ1-5; 8 bases map to TRBD1. The CDR3 length is 16 residues. Germline CDR1 and CDR2: LNHDA and SQIVND (reference sequence). After removal of 1 base from V and 6 bases from J, the junction contained 8 bases not matched to a gene. The CDR3, as DNA: TGTGCCAGTAGTATAGTCTCAGGGGGCGAGGGTCAGCCCCAGCATTTT. It yields the protein CASSIVSGGEGQPQHF.

The sample holds a few counts of this clone. The chain recombines TRBV19 with TRBJ1-2, with D possibly TRBD1 on 5 matching bases. Per the germline V gene, CDR1 is LNHDA and CDR2 is SQIVND (reference sequence). The CDR3 has 15 amino acids. Deletions cut 3 bases from V and 4 bases from J, with 15 bases between. CDR3 region: CASSIPGQGLYGYTF. The CDR3 nucleotides are TGTGCCAGTAGTATTCCAGGGCAGGGACTCTATGGCTACACCTTC. Together with reference TRBV19 and TRBJ1-2, the CDR3 gives the full variable domain: DGGITQSPKYLFRKEGQNVTLSCEQNLNHDAMYWYRQDPGQGLRLIYYSQIVNDFQKGDIAEGYSVSREKKESFPLTVTSAQKNPTAFYLCASSIPGQGLYGYTFGSGTRLTVV.

This rearrangement joins TRBV12-5 to TRBJ1-5; TRBD1 aligns across 7 bases. The V and J ends lost 7 bases and 4 bases, in that order; junction bases with no gene match: 16. Germline values: CDR1 LGHNT, CDR2 FRNRAP. CDR3 length equals 17 residues. The CDR3 protein is CASASGTVIPGNQPQHF. Here the CDR3 DNA reads TGTGCTAGTGCATCCGGGACAGTGATTCCGGGGAATCAGCCCCAGCATTTT. The full variable domain, completed using reference TRBV12-5 and TRBJ1-5, is DARVTQTPRHKVTEMGQEVTMRCQPILGHNTVFWYRQTMMQGLELLAYFRNRAPLDDSGMPKDRFSAEMPDATLATLKIQPSEPRDSAVYFCASASGTVIPGNQPQHFGDGTRLSIL.

J is TRBJ2-1 and V is TRBV30, with D perhaps TRBD1 (6 bases). CDR1 is GTSNPN and CDR2 is SVGIG in the germline V gene (reference sequence). The CDR3 contains 14 residues. V lost 3 bases, J lost 5 bases, and 14 bases lay in between. The CDR3 here is CAWSDIGQNNEQFF. The CDR3 DNA reads as TGTGCCTGGAGCGATATTGGACAGAACAATGAGCAGTTCTTC.

The V call is TRBV5-4, the J call TRBJ2-7, with 7 bases matching TRBD1. The V gene's germline CDR1 is SGHNT and CDR2 YYREEE (reference sequence). V lost 4 bases to trimming and J lost 2 bases; unmatched junction nucleotides: 6. CDR3 length: 14 residues. The CDR3 spells CASSRPGTAYEQYF. The CDR3 DNA follows: TGTGCCAGCAGCCGTCCCGGGACAGCCTACGAGCAGTACTTC. Looking up the rest from reference TRBV5-4 and TRBJ2-7 gives the full variable domain: ETGVTQSPTHLIKTRGQQVTLRCSSQSGHNTVSWYQQALGQGPQFIFQYYREEENGRGNFPPRFSGLQFPNYSSELNVNALELDDSALYLCASSRPGTAYEQYFGPGTRLTVT.

This clone has only one observation. The rearrangement joins TRBV7-9 to TRBJ1-1, with 7 bases fitting TRBD1. J lost 2 bases, V lost 1 base, and 4 bases had no gene match. The germline gives CDR1 SEHNR, CDR2 FQNEAQ (reference sequence). The CDR3 has 15 amino acids. CDR3 coding DNA: TGTGCCAGCAGCTTAGAAACAGGGGTTAACACTGAAGCTTTCTTT. Protein sequence: CASSLETGVNTEAFF.